These 17 T cell receptor beta chains were all obtained from the same sample, sequenced in a study of blood T cell repertoires in COVID-19. Data came from immunoSEQ multiplex PCR; TCRdb stores just in-frame clones and leaves some out. The top ten clones hold approximately 50% of a sample with 25,000 to 30,000 clones, roughly 87% of them seen once. The sequenced material came from peripheral blood. The receptors were gathered from a human donor with acute or convalescent COVID-19. The donor label of this sample is uncertain.

The chain links TRBV11-3 to TRBJ2-7, with 8 bases aligning to TRBD1. After removal of 3 bases from V and 6 bases from J, the junction contained 7 bases not matched to a gene. The CDR3 totals 14 residues. CDR1 SGHNT and CDR2 YENEEA come from the germline V gene. The CDR3 protein is CASSFGTGRVEQYF. CDR3 nucleotides: TGTGCCAGCAGCTTCGGGACAGGTCGGGTCGAGCAGTACTTC.

The V gene is TRBV5-8, the J gene TRBJ1-2, with 9 bases aligning to TRBD1. Germline loops: CDR1 SGHTS, CDR2 YDEGEE. V trimming: 4 bases; J trimming: 4 bases; junction bases outside the gene matches: 5. CDR3 length equals 14 residues. The CDR3: CASSPQTGGYGYTF. The CDR3 nucleotides are TGTGCCAGCAGCCCCCAGACAGGGGGCTATGGCTACACCTTC.

The rearrangement links TRBV7-9 to TRBJ2-7; tentative D call: TRBD1 (6 bases). V shed 2 bases and J shed 2 bases, with 10 bases lying between them. Germline-derived CDR1 and CDR2 are SEHNR and FQNEAQ (reference sequence). The CDR3 is 14 residues long. The CDR3 nucleotides read TGTGCCAGCAGCTTAACAGGGCTTCCCTACGAGCAGTACTTC. It codes for CASSLTGLPYEQYF. The variable domain in full, with the rest retrieved from reference TRBV7-9 and TRBJ2-7, is DTGVSQNPRHKITKRGQNVTFRCDPISEHNRLYWYRQTLGQGPEFLTYFQNEAQLEKSRLLSDRFSAERPKGSFSTLEIQRTEQGDSAMYLCASSLTGLPYEQYFGPGTRLTVT.

V usage is TRBV7-2 and J usage is TRBJ1-5; no firm D call. The CDR3 is 14 amino acids. Trimming shortened V by 3 bases and J by 2 bases, and 8 bases separated the two germline ends. The germline CDR1 and CDR2 sequences are SGHTA and FQGNSA. The CDR3 DNA sequence: TGTGCCAGCAGCTTTAACAGTGGCAATCAGCCCCAGCATTTT. Encoded protein: CASSFNSGNQPQHF.

This rearrangement joins TRBV18 to TRBJ2-3; D gene uncertain. From germline, CDR1 is KGHSH and CDR2 LQKENI. This CDR3 is built from 16 residues. Trimming took off 0 bases at V and 2 bases at J, with 12 bases between the two ends. The DNA for the CDR3 is TGTGCCAGCTCACCACCGGTGACATACCTCACAGATACGCAGTATTTT. Its translation is CASSPPVTYLTDTQYF.

This clone was counted a single time. V usage is TRBV6-2 or TRBV6-3 and J usage is TRBJ2-3; TRBD2 aligns across 7 bases. The junction had 2 bases not matched to a gene; V was cut back by 4 bases and J by 1 base. Per germline, CDR1 MNHEY and CDR2 SVGEGT. The CDR3 is 14 residues long. In nucleotides, the CDR3 is TGTGCCAGCAGTTCGGCGGGGGGCACAGATACGCAGTATTTT. It yields the protein CASSSAGGTDTQYF.

This clone was counted only a few times. This rearrangement joins TRBV5-4 to TRBJ2-2, with D possibly being TRBD2 (5 bases). This CDR3 has 14 residues. Germline V gene lookup returns CDR1 SGHNT and CDR2 YYREEE (reference sequence). The V end was cut by 4 bases, the J end by 3 bases, with 10 bases between. CDR3 in DNA: TGTGCCAGCAGCCCCGAGGGTTACACCGGGGAGCTGTTTTTT. It encodes CASSPEGYTGELFF.

This clone was counted once. J is TRBJ1-6 and V is TRBV5-6, with D hard to call. The CDR3 length is 16 residues. CDR1 and CDR2 from the germline V gene are SGHDT and YYEEEE. The V gene lost 0 bases and the J gene lost 7 bases, with 14 bases spanning the gap. The CDR3 here is CASSLAEFTGNSPLHF. The CDR3, as DNA: TGTGCCAGCAGCTTGGCCGAATTTACCGGGAATTCACCCCTCCACTTT.

CDR3 coding DNA: TGTGCCAGCAGCGTTGGAGCAGGGGAGTCGTACGAGCAGTACTTC. Its translation is CASSVGAGESYEQYF. The V and J genes are TRBV9 and TRBJ2-7, with D perhaps TRBD1 (6 bases). This CDR3 contains 15 residues. From germline, CDR1 is SGDLS and CDR2 YYNGEE. Trimming cost V 2 bases and J 4 bases, with 16 bases left between them.

The rearrangement uses TRBV9 and TRBJ1-6, with 8 bases matching TRBD1. The germline gives CDR1 SGDLS, CDR2 YYNGEE. The ends lost 4 bases at V and 6 bases at J; junction bases unmatched: 12. This CDR3 is built from 17 residues. The CDR3 DNA sequence: TGTGCCAGCAGCAGAGGGACAGGCGGCGGGTTTAATTCACCCCTCCACTTT. Amino acid sequence: CASSRGTGGGFNSPLHF.

This rearrangement joins TRBV10-1 to TRBJ1-2, with 10 bases aligning to TRBD1. The V gene's germline CDR1 is WNHNN and CDR2 SYGVQD (reference sequence). The V gene end was trimmed by 3 bases and the J gene end by 7 bases; junction bases not matched to a gene: 8. CDR3 length: 15 residues. CDR3 residues: CASSDPGQGRGGYTF. The CDR3 coding sequence is TGCGCCAGCAGTGACCCGGGACAGGGGCGAGGTGGCTACACCTTC.

This clone was found a few times. The chain is built from TRBV9 and TRBJ2-3; D unclear. The CDR3 totals 14 residues. Trimming stripped 4 bases from V and 2 bases from J, with 11 bases between. The V gene's germline CDR1 is SGDLS and CDR2 YYNGEE. Here the CDR3 DNA reads TGTGCCAGCAGCACCGGTACAGTCACAGATACGCAGTATTTT. Amino acids: CASSTGTVTDTQYF.

This clone was observed once. The chain is built from TRBV7-3 and TRBJ2-2; weak D call: TRBD2 (5 bases). Germline values: CDR1 SGHTA, CDR2 FQGTGA. V was clipped by 2 bases and J by 4 bases, with 8 bases between them. The CDR3 spans 14 residues. CDR3 sequence (DNA): TGTGCCAGCAGCTTAGACCGGGGCACCGGGGAGCTGTTTTTT. This sequence encodes CASSLDRGTGELFF.

This clone is labeled medium-sized (0.01 to 0.1%). The chain links TRBV6-5 to TRBJ2-5; 9 positions agree with TRBD1. Unmatched junction bases numbered 10, after V lost 6 bases and J lost 5 bases. From germline, CDR1 is MNHEY and CDR2 SVGAGI. CDR3 length: 15 amino acids. The CDR3 loop is CASRSPGQGRETQYF. Here the CDR3 DNA reads TGTGCCAGCAGATCTCCGGGACAGGGTAGGGAGACCCAGTACTTC.

J is TRBJ2-2 and V is TRBV18, with a possible D match to TRBD1 (6 bases). Trimming took 6 bases from V and 4 from J, leaving 15 bases between them. This CDR3 contains 15 residues. The germline CDR1 and CDR2 sequences are KGHSH and LQKENI. The CDR3 coding sequence is TGTGCCAGCTCCCGACCGGACAGTTTCACCGGGGAGCTGTTTTTT. Encoded protein: CASSRPDSFTGELFF.

This clone was recorded only once. The rearrangement uses TRBV7-2 and TRBJ1-5, with D hard to call. CDR1 is SGHTA, CDR2 FQGNSA, per germline. V gave up 4 bases and J gave up 3 bases, with 13 bases separating them. This CDR3 has 15 residues. The CDR3 DNA reads TGTGCCAGCAGCTCCGGGAGGCAAATCAATCAGCCCCAGCATTTT. Residues: CASSSGRQINQPQHF.

J is TRBJ2-5 and V is TRBV19; tentative D call: TRBD2 (5 bases). The germline V and J ends were trimmed by 3 bases and 1 base, with 6 bases remaining between them. Per the germline V gene, CDR1 is LNHDA and CDR2 is SQIVND (reference sequence). There are 13 residues in the CDR3. Here the CDR3 DNA reads TGTGCCAGTAGTATGGACTTCCAAGAGACCCAGTACTTC. Translated: CASSMDFQETQYF.